Here is one T cell receptor (beta chain) with its context. Its matching antigen is unknown. TCRdb re-called the 5' RACE reads; one entry per CDR3 protein, DNA not given. The table gives roughly 380,000 distinct CDR3 sequences; the top ten clones make up roughly 5.2% of it. The entry originates in a study of T cells expressing NK-cell markers. As for the study in general: From sorted CD3+CD56+NKG2C+, CD3+CD56+NKG2C- and CD3+CD56-NKG2C+ T cells came the TCR beta repertoires.

Overall study results and limits: CD8+ T cells in 5 or 6 donors included dominant NKG2C+ clonotypes at roughly 1.0-7.5%.

The clonotype originates from a man aged 18 to 69 in good health. The sequencing sample was made of blood T cells: a sorted CD56 or NKG2C T cell subset, CD4+ or CD8+ T cells, or bulk PBMC T cells (not recorded which).

The CDR3: CASSSHQGAPYNEQFF. J is TRBJ2-1 and V is TRBV6-5; TCRdb proposes TRBD1, but this gene call is untestable without DNA. Germline CDR1 reads MNHEY; CDR2 reads SVGAGI. The CDR3 sequence is 16 residues long.